Shown below are 20 T cell receptor beta chains from a single sample sequenced in a study of blood T cells in healthy people across ages. A J-beta primer mix and a sample-barcoded 5' primer were used in a second PCR of roughly 6 to 11 cycles. TCRdb used MiXCR to reprocess the 5' RACE reads, holding one entry per CDR3 protein. The sample includes about 620,000 distinct CDR3 sequences, around 21% of them seen just once. What was sequenced was blood. Source of these receptors: an older man in good health.

The chain carries TRBV10-3 and TRBJ2-3; 11 bases map to TRBD2. Losses at the gene ends were 8 bases for V and 0 bases for J; bases not matched to a gene: 7. Germline CDR1 is ENHRY and CDR2 is SYGVKD. The CDR3 spans 16 residues. CDR3 bases: TGTGCCATCGCTACCGGACTAGCGGGCAGCACAGATACGCAGTATTTT. It codes for CAIATGLAGSTDTQYF.

The chain recombines TRBV5-5 with TRBJ1-4; D call uncertain. The CDR3 extends over 14 amino acids. The V gene's germline CDR1 is SGHKS and CDR2 YYEKEE (reference sequence). The V gene lost 4 bases and the J gene lost 2 bases, with 9 bases spanning the gap. Here the CDR3 DNA reads TGTGCCAGCAGCCAGGATGGGACTAATGAAAAACTGTTTTTT. Its translation is CASSQDGTNEKLFF.

The chain couples TRBV18 to TRBJ1-4; possibly TRBD1 for D (6 bases). CDR3 length: 14 amino acids. Germline-derived CDR1 and CDR2 are KGHSH and LQKENI. With 1 base removed from V and 6 bases from J, the gap between germline ends came to 9 bases. The CDR3 coding sequence is TGTGCCAGCTCACCACGGGGGGCGTATGAAAAACTGTTTTTT. Its translation: CASSPRGAYEKLFF.

This clonotype was counted only a few times. This chain links TRBV3-1 with TRBJ1-1, with a tentative D call TRBD1 (5 bases). The CDR3 length is 12 residues. V dropped 3 bases and J dropped 5 bases, with 7 bases sitting between them. Germline V gene lookup returns CDR1 LGHDT and CDR2 YNNKEL (reference sequence). CDR3 protein: CASSHQGTEAFF. The CDR3 DNA is TGTGCCAGCAGCCACCAGGGTACTGAAGCTTTCTTT.

This clonotype occurred once. The rearrangement joins TRBV6-6 to TRBJ1-1; 7 nucleotides align to TRBD1. J lost 3 bases, V lost 5 bases, and 3 bases had no gene match. Germline assignment: CDR1 MNHNY and CDR2 SVGAGI (reference sequence). The CDR3 totals 13 residues. The CDR3 bases are TGTGCCAGCAGTACAACAGGGGACACTGAAGCTTTCTTT. This translates into CASSTTGDTEAFF.

V usage is TRBV20-1 and J usage is TRBJ2-7; tentatively, D is TRBD1 (7 bases). Trimming removed 0 bases at V and 6 bases at J, with 15 bases between. The length of the CDR3 is 14 residues. The germline gives CDR1 DFQATT, CDR2 SNEGSKA (reference sequence). The CDR3 here is CSARDSRQGGEQYF. The CDR3, as DNA: TGCAGTGCTAGAGATAGTAGACAGGGAGGCGAGCAGTACTTC.

The J gene is TRBJ2-7, the V gene TRBV20-1, with D possibly matching TRBD1 (6 bases). The CDR3 contains 14 residues. In germline, CDR1 is DFQATT, CDR2 SNEGSKA (reference sequence). V lost 3 bases and J 3 bases, leaving 15 bases between the germline ends. The CDR3 bases are TGCAGTGCTAGTCAGTTGGGCAGGGGCTACGAGCAGTACTTC. It specifies CSASQLGRGYEQYF.

The chain combines TRBV4-1 with TRBJ1-3; no clear D. V shed 0 bases and J shed 3 bases, with 9 bases lying between them. Germline values: CDR1 MGHRA, CDR2 YSYEKL. This CDR3 spans 15 amino acids. DNA of the CDR3: TGCGCCAGCAGCCAAGATATCGTCGATGGAAACACCATATATTTT. It yields the protein CASSQDIVDGNTIYF.

This rearrangement joins TRBV29-1 to TRBJ2-3, with 9 bases matching TRBD2. With V trimmed by 7 bases and J by 3 bases, 2 bases remained unmatched. This CDR3 has 12 residues. Germline V gives CDR1 SQVTM, CDR2 ANQGSEA. CDR3 sequence reads: CSGGLATDTQYF. CDR3 DNA sequence: TGCAGCGGGGGACTAGCAACAGATACGCAGTATTTT.

The rearrangement joins TRBV27 to TRBJ1-6, with 11 bases aligning to TRBD1. The CDR3 is 16 residues long. Looked up from germline, CDR1 is MNHEY and CDR2 is SMNVEV (reference sequence). V lost 8 bases and J lost 6; bases outside the gene matches: 9. The CDR3: CASPRTGGPGNSPLHF. DNA for the CDR3: TGTGCCAGCCCCCGGACAGGGGGCCCGGGTAATTCACCCCTCCACTTT.

This clonotype was seen only a few times. The chain carries TRBV2 and TRBJ2-3; 9 bases are shared with TRBD2. Trimming cost V 2 bases and J 5 bases; bases outside gene matches: 5. Looked up from germline, CDR1 is SNHLY and CDR2 is FYNNEI. CDR3 length: 15 amino acids. This chain's CDR3 is CASSEPGLAIDTQYF. In DNA form, the CDR3 reads TGTGCCAGCAGTGAACCGGGACTAGCAATAGATACGCAGTATTTT.

V usage is TRBV20-1 and J usage is TRBJ2-5; the match to TRBD1 covers 9 bases. Germline trimming cut 4 bases from V and 4 bases from J; bases unmatched to any gene: 10. The germline V gene has CDR1 DFQATT and CDR2 SNEGSKA (reference sequence). The CDR3 contains 15 residues. The CDR3 region has the DNA TGCAGTGCTACTCCGCGGACAGGGGACAGAGAGACCCAGTACTTC. Protein product: CSATPRTGDRETQYF.

The chain combines TRBV6-6 with TRBJ1-4, with TRBD1 matching 7 bases. The V gene end was trimmed by 5 bases and the J gene end by 2 bases; junction bases not matched to a gene: 2. The CDR3 covers 14 residues. CDR1 and CDR2 (germline): MNHNY, SVGAGI (reference sequence). CDR3 sequence reads: CASSKGGTNEKLFF. The CDR3 DNA reads TGTGCCAGCAGTAAAGGGGGCACTAATGAAAAACTGTTTTTT.

The rearrangement links TRBV5-1 to TRBJ1-2; D gene ambiguous. Trimming took 0 bases from V and 3 from J, leaving 6 bases between them. CDR1 and CDR2 (germline): SGHRS, YFSETQ. The CDR3 length is 13 residues. CDR3 in amino acids: CASSLEGDYGYTF. In nucleotides, the CDR3 is TGCGCCAGCAGCTTGGAGGGCGACTATGGCTACACCTTC.

The chain has TRBV6-5 and TRBJ2-1, with a possible D match to TRBD1 (5 bases). The CDR3 extends over 15 amino acids. V lost 1 base and J 5 bases, leaving 12 bases between the germline ends. The V gene's germline CDR1 is MNHEY and CDR2 SVGAGI. CDR3 sequence reads: CASSYLAGWNNEQFF. CDR3 sequence (DNA): TGTGCCAGCAGTTACTTGGCAGGGTGGAACAATGAGCAGTTCTTC.

This clonotype was counted only a few times. The rearrangement links TRBV9 to TRBJ2-7; 9 positions match TRBD2. CDR1 is SGDLS, CDR2 YYNGEE, per germline. The CDR3 totals 15 residues. The ends lost 0 bases at V and 5 bases at J; junction bases unmatched: 6. Here the CDR3 DNA reads TGTGCCAGCAGCGTAGGTAGCGGGAGAGGGAACGAGCAGTACTTC. Its protein is CASSVGSGRGNEQYF.

The genes are TRBV20-1 and TRBJ2-5, with 13 positions matching TRBD2. The germline V gene encodes CDR1 DFQATT and CDR2 SNEGSKA (reference sequence). The CDR3 totals 16 residues. Trimming cost V 5 bases and J 4 bases; bases outside gene matches: 10. CDR3 region: CSASGTSGISGETQYF. For the CDR3, the DNA is TGCAGTGCTTCAGGGACTAGCGGGATCAGTGGAGAGACCCAGTACTTC.

This clonotype was detected a few times. The chain combines TRBV13 with TRBJ2-7; 12 positions match TRBD2. Unmatched junction bases numbered 16, after V lost 5 bases and J lost 2 bases. The CDR3 sequence is 19 residues long. In germline, CDR1 is PRHDT, CDR2 FYEKMQ (reference sequence). The CDR3 spells CASSPRTGQGLAGPYEQYF. CDR3 in DNA: TGTGCCAGCAGCCCTCGGACAGGACAGGGACTAGCGGGCCCCTACGAGCAGTACTTC.

A few counts support this clonotype. This sequence joins TRBV6-1 and TRBJ2-7; 11 bases are shared with TRBD1. V lost 8 bases to trimming and J lost 9 bases; unmatched junction nucleotides: 6. Germline CDR1 reads MNHNS; CDR2 reads SASEGT. The CDR3 runs 12 residues. CDR3 region: CASVKDRGPQYF. CDR3 coding DNA: TGTGCCAGCGTTAAGGACAGGGGGCCGCAGTACTTC.

This clonotype showed up just a few times. The chain employs TRBV6-2 or TRBV6-3 and TRBJ2-7; 11 bases fit TRBD1. Germline values: CDR1 MNHEY, CDR2 SVGEGT. The CDR3 has 15 residues. Trimming at V came to 2 bases and at J to 5 bases, leaving 5 bases not matched to a gene. The CDR3 spells CASSYPDRGLNEQYF. Here the CDR3 DNA reads TGTGCCAGCAGTTACCCGGACAGGGGGCTCAACGAGCAGTACTTC.